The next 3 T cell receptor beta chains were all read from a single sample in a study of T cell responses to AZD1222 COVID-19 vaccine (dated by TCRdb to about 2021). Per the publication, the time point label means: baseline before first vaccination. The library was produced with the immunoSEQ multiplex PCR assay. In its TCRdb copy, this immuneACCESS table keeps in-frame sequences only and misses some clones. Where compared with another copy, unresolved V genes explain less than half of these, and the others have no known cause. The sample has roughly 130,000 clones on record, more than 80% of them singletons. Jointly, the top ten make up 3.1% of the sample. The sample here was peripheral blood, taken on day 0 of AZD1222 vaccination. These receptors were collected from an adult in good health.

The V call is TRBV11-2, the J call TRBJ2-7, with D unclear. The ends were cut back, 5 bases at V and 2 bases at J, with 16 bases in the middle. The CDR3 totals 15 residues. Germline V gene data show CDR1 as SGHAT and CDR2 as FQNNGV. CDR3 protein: CASSPESIMAYEQYF. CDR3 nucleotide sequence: TGTGCCAGCAGCCCGGAATCTATTATGGCCTACGAGCAGTACTTC.

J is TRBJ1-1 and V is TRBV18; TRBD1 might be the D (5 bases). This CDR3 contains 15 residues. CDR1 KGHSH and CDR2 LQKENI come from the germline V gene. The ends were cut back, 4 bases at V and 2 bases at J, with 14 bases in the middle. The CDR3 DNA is TGTGCCAGCTCACGCCTGACAGACCTAAACACTGAAGCTTTCTTT. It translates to CASSRLTDLNTEAFF.

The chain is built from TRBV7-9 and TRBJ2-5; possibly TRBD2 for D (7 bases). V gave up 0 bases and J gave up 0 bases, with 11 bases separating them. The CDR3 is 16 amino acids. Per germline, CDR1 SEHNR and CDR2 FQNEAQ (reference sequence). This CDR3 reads CASSLARGPYQETQYF. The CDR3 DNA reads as TGTGCCAGCAGCTTAGCGCGGGGGCCGTACCAAGAGACCCAGTACTTC.